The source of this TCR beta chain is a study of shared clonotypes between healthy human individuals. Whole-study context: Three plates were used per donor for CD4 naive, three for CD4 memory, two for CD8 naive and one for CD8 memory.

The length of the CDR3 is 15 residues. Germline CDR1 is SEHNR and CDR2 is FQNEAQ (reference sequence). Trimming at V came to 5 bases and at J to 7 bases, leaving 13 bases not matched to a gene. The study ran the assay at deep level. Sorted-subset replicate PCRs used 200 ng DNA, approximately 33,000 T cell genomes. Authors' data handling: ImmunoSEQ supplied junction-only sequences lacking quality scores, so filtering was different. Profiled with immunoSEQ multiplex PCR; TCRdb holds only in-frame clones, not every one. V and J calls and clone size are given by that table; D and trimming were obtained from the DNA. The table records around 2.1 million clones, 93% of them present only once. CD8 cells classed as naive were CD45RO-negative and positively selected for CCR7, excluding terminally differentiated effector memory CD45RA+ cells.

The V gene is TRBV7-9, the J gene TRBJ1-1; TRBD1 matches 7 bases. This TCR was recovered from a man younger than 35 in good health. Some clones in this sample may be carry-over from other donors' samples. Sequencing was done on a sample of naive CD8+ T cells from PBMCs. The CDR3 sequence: CASSLGLGTDIEAFF. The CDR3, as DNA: TGTGCCAGCAGCCTAGGGCTCGGGACAGATATTGAAGCTTTCTTT.